The source of this T cell receptor (beta chain) is a study of blood T cell repertoires in COVID-19 (dated by TCRdb to the early 2020s). Context from the whole study: Collaborator samples came from the United States, Italy and Spain and covered acute and convalescent phases of COVID-19. The prospective study material was composed of cDNA or gDNA derived from T cells, B-cell-depleted T cells, or PBMCs. Subjects who had been exposed to COVID-19, were actively infected with it, or had recovered from it provided the deeply sampled blood TCRbeta repertoires that made up the dataset. The repertoires were released in a freely available public database intended as a resource for research on the immune response to SARS-CoV-2. The samples were drawn from two sources: the first 160 participants of the ongoing ImmuneRACE study, and 950 to 1,500 subjects contributed by 6 global collaborators. The sample metadata nearly always contained a de-identified subject ID, COVID-19 status, age in years and sex. Where HLA class I and class II types were available, the types were taken from metadata supplied by the sample provider, not from assay-based typing. Overall study outcomes, separate from this receptor: The quantity of clinical and demographic metadata differed by source and by participant and was supplied without curation.

TCRbeta CDR3 regions were amplified from genomic DNA using the immunoSEQ Assay, a bias-controlled multiplex PCR. Per the authors' processing: The number of nucleated cells in each sample was estimated by amplification of reference gene primers within the assay. Sequence reads were collapsed and filtered to measure the absolute abundance of every unique TCRbeta CDR3 rearrangement. For each sample, productive Simpson clonality was calculated as the square root of Simpson's diversity index across productive rearrangements. This immuneACCESS table, as held by TCRdb, lists in-frame sequences with V and J called but not all clones. Of the missing ones, under half trace to an unresolved V gene in checked studies; the others have no known cause. V, J and clone size were drawn from that table, and D and trimming were deduced from the DNA. In this sample the table shows 160,000 or so clones, more than 75% of which occur a single time. About 6.6% of the sample comes from the top ten.

To note about this clone: Its binding antigen is unknown. No much larger clone exists at a distance of one base, and base qualities are not known.

Participants in the prospective study were aged roughly 18 to 90 years, lived in about two dozen United States geographic areas, and enrolled through a virtual design. In the prospective study, participants were assigned to cohorts based on the clinical history participants reported in a screening survey and a study questionnaire. Recovered participants in ImmuneRACE Cohort 3 were defined as having two consecutive negative NP/OP PCR tests, clearance from a healthcare professional, or resolution of symptoms. In the prospective study, mobile phlebotomists collected whole blood, serum and a nasopharyngeal or oropharyngeal swab from each participant. Over an approximately 2-month period, participants in the prospective study had the option of providing additional blood draws and questionnaires. Before DNA extraction, prospective study blood samples were shipped either frozen or at room temperature.

Trimmed from V: 6 bases; trimmed from J: 4 bases; junction bases lacking a gene match: 11. The germline V gene gives CDR1 as SGHTA and CDR2 as FQGNSA. Inclusive of the bounding cysteine and phenylalanine, the CDR3 is 16 residues long. Only the CDR3 DNA is retained, 48 bases long and in frame from the first base. The rearranged chain carries TRBV7-2 and TRBJ2-3; TRBD2 agrees with 9 junctional bases. The clonotype originates from a woman between 50 and 59 years old who had recovered from COVID-19. Sequenced material: PBMCs or T cells enriched from blood (not recorded which). The CDR3 has the sequence CASSPPRRGGADTQYF. The DNA is TGTGCCAGCAGTCCTCCCAGGCGGGGGGGCGCAGATACGCAGTATTTT. The variable domain in full, with residues beyond the CDR3 obtained from the reference TRBV7-2 and TRBJ2-3 genes, is GAGVSQSPSNKVTEKGKDVELRCDPISGHTALYWYRQSLGQGLEFLIYFQGNSAPDKSGLPSDRFSAERTGGSVSTLTIQRTQQEDSAVYLCASSPPRRGGADTQYFGPGTRLTVL.